This is a list of T cell receptor beta chains from one sample in a study of cytomegalovirus exposure and HLA in healthy donors. Sequencing was performed with immunoSEQ multiplex PCR; in TCRdb, only in-frame clones are kept and a portion is missing. The table has 100,000 to 150,000 clones, over 65% seen once; the top ten hold 20%. The specimen sequenced was PBMCs. The receptors were gathered from a man between 18 and 29 years old in good health and CMV-seropositive. Both conserved end residues are trimmed from each CDR3.

TRBV19,TRBJ1-4,ASSIGQGEEKLF
TRBV6-5,TRBJ1-2,ASSSGGAGYGYT
TRBV15,TRBJ1-2,ATSRVGGAVYGYT
TRBV5-4,TRBJ2-1,ASSWGRTNNEQF
TRBV6-1,TRBJ1-5,ASGGQSGQPQH
TRBV18,TRBJ2-7,ASSPGQETYEQY
TRBV7-3,TRBJ2-3,ASGTADTQY
TRBV10-3,TRBJ2-5,AISTGFQETQY
TRBV14,TRBJ2-5,ATSGQGAGEQY
TRBV15,TRBJ1-1,ATSRGRQGDEAF
TRBV6-5,TRBJ1-5,ASRYPGTGSNQPQH
TRBV9,TRBJ2-1,ASSASGGNYNEQF
TRBV11-1,TRBJ1-2,ASSLAEEMTGYT
TRBV4-1,TRBJ2-3,ASSQESPSTDTQY
TRBV5-4,TRBJ2-1,ASSHPRADNEQF
TRBV2,TRBJ2-7,ASSELQGSYEQY
TRBV5-1,TRBJ2-1,ASSEPGGGYNEQF
TRBV4-2,TRBJ2-1,ASSQDWSGGALNEQF
TRBV5-6,TRBJ1-5,ASSRGDRGNNQPQH
TRBV7-3,TRBJ2-5,ASSLSRDREETQY
TRBV4-1,TRBJ2-1,ASSQDWSQGASNEQF
TRBV11-2,TRBJ2-3,ASSPRGMTSGADTQY
TRBV10-3,TRBJ2-5,AISPAGAPQETQY
TRBV6-5,TRBJ1-2,ASSFDSYGYT
TRBV25-1,TRBJ2-6,ASWGQVPSGANVLT
TRBV5-4,TRBJ2-1,ASSPQWVGIDEQF
TRBV6-5,TRBJ2-1,ASSPGEYNEQF
TRBV6-5,TRBJ2-3,ASGSTGVWTDTQD
TRBV9,TRBJ2-3,ASSGVGDTQY